This T cell receptor beta chain derives from a study of blood T cell repertoires in COVID-19. For the study at large: The study drew acute and convalescent COVID-19 samples from the United States, Italy and Spain. The analysed material was cDNA or gDNA that came from T cells, B-cell-depleted T cells, or PBMCs.

In the original analysis: Amplified reference gene primers provided the basis for estimating nucleated cell counts. Measured with immunoSEQ multiplex PCR; TCRdb has only the in-frame clones, and not every one. From that table come the V and J calls and clone size; the DNA was used to work out D and trimming. The sample includes about 58,000 clones, over 65% of them seen just once. The CDR3 spans 14 residues. V was shortened by 2 bases and J by 4 bases, with 13 bases between the two germline ends. In germline, CDR1 is SGDLS, CDR2 YYNGEE. The clonotype comes from a man in his forties with active COVID-19. The sequenced sample was peripheral blood. V usage is TRBV9 and J usage is TRBJ2-7; D might be TRBD2 (5 bases). The CDR3 DNA follows: TGTGCCAGCAGCGTTACTGGTAGCGCGTACGAGCAGTACTTC. Translating it yields CASSVTGSAYEQYF.